This T cell receptor beta chain was found in a study of T cells in Graves' hyperthyroidism and ophthalmopathy. Note on this clonotype: Given a much more abundant clone one base away, this may be a read error.

Trimming removed 7 bases from V and 6 bases from J, with 9 bases in between. This CDR3 has 10 amino acids. The germline gives CDR1 SQVTM, CDR2 ANQGSEA. Regions amplified from RNA transcripts were the TCR beta CDR3 regions. An initial round of RT-PCR targeting the TCR CDR3 relied on the HTBI primer set. MiXCR was run by TCRdb on the multiplex PCR reads, yielding one entry per CDR3 protein. The sample shows just under 750,000 distinct CDR3 sequences, around a third of them seen only once. The chain carries TRBV29-1 and TRBJ1-1; D not certain. This sequence was found in a middle-aged woman with Graves' hyperthyroidism. Sequenced input: blood. CDR3 in amino acids: CSADHAEAFF. The CDR3 DNA follows: TGCAGCGCTGACCACGCTGAAGCTTTCTTT.